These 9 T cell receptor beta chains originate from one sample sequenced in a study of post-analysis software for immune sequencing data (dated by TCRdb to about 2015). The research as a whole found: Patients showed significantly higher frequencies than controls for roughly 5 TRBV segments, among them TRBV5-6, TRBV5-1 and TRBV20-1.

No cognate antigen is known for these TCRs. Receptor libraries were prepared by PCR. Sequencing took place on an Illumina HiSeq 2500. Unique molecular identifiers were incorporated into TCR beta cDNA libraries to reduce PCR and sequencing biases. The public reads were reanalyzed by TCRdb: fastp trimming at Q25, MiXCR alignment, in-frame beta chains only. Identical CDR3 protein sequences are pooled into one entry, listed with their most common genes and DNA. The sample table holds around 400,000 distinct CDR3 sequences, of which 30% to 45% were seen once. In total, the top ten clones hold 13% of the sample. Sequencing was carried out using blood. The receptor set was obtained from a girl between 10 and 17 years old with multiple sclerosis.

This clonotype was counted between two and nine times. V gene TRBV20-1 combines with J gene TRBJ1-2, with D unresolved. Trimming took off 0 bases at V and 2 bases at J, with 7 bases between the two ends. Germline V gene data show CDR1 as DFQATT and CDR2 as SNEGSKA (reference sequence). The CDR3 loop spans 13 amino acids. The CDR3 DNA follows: TGCAGTGCTAGAGAAACGACCAACTATGGCTACACCTTC. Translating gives CSARETTNYGYTF.

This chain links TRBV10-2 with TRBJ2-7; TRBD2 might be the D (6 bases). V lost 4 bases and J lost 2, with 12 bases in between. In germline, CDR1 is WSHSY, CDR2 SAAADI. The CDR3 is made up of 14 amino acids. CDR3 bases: TGCGCCAGCAGTGGTCGCGGGGTGGCCTACGAGCAGTACTTC. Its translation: CASSGRGVAYEQYF.

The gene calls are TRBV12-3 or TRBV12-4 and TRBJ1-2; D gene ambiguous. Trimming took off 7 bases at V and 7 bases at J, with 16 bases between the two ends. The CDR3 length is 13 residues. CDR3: CASTRTDDCGYTF. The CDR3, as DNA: TGTGCCAGCACCCGAACAGACGACTGTGGCTACACCTTC.

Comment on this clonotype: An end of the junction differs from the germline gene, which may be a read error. CDR3 region: CASSLGSSGGSTDMQYF. DNA of the CDR3: TGCGCCAGCAGCTTGGGATCCAGCGGGGGAAGCACAGATATGCAGTATTTT. The gene calls are TRBV5-1 and TRBJ2-3, with 8 bases matching TRBD2. The CDR3 consists of 17 residues. Germline assignment: CDR1 SGHRS and CDR2 YFSETQ.

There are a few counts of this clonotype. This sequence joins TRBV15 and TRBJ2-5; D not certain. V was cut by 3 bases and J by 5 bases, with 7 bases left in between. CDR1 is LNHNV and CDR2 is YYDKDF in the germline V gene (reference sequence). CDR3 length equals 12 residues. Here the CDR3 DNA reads TGTGCCACCAGCAGGGACCGGGAGACCCAGTACTTC. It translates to CATSRDRETQYF. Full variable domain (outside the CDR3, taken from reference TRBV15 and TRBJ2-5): DAMVIQNPRYQVTQFGKPVTLSCSQTLNHNVMYWYQQKSSQAPKLLFHYYDKDFNNEADTPDNFQSRRPNTSFCFLDIRSPGLGDTAMYLCATSRDRETQYFGPGTRLLVL.

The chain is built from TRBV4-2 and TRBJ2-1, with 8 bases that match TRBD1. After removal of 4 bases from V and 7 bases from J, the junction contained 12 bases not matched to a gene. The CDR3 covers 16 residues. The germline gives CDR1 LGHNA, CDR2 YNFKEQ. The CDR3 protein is CASSPQGASGRNEQFF. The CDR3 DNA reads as TGTGCCAGCAGCCCTCAGGGGGCGTCTGGTAGGAATGAGCAGTTCTTC.

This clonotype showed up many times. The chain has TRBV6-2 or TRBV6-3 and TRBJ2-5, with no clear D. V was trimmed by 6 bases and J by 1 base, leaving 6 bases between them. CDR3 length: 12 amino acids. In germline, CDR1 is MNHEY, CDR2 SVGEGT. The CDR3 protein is CASSALQETQYF. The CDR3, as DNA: TGTGCCAGCAGCGCCCTCCAAGAGACCCAGTACTTC.

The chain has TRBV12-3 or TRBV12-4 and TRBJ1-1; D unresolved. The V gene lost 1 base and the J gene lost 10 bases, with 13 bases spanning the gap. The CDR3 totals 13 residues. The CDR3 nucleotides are TGTGCCAGCAGTTTAGTAGGCGGTCGGGGAGCTTTCTTT. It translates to CASSLVGGRGAFF.

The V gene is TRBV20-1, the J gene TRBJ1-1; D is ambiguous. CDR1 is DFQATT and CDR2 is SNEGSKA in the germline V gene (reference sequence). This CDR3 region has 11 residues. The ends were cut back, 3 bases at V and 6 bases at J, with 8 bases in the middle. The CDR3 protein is CSASQGSEAFF. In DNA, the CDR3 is TGCAGTGCTAGCCAAGGGTCTGAAGCTTTCTTT.